This TCR beta chain was documented in a study of T-cell memory formation after mild COVID-19. Study information: TCR clusters largely stayed donor specific. Study findings and constraints: Those CD4+ clones that contracted were mainly in CM and EM (CD8+ ones in EMRA).

About this clonotype: Its target is not known.

Per the germline V gene, CDR1 is SGHRS and CDR2 is YFSETQ. This CDR3 spans 15 amino acids. The V gene lost 2 bases and the J gene lost 1 base, with 10 bases spanning the gap. MiXCR was run by TCRdb on the 5' RACE reads, yielding one entry per CDR3 protein. The sample has around 250,000 distinct CDR3 sequences, about 16% seen once. Sample: PBMCs or a T cell subset sorted from them (not recorded which). The chain employs TRBV5-1 and TRBJ1-5; D is possibly TRBD1 (6 bases). This receptor was taken from a man aged 18 to 35 who had mild COVID-19 (a few samples of this study predate the infection). Cell type and time point are not known. The CDR3 nucleotides read TGCGCCAGCAGCTTTCAGGGGAGGAGCAATCAGCCCCAGCATTTT. Its translation: CASSFQGRSNQPQHF.